What follows are 11 T cell receptor beta chains derived from one specimen sequenced in a study of T cells in localized non-small cell lung cancer. Here immunoSEQ multiplex PCR was the method, and the copy in TCRdb shows in-frame clones only, minus some. This table has just under 80,000 clones, 70% to 90% appearing once. Sequencing used peripheral blood, obtained before any cancer treatment. Receptor source: a female donor of 60 years or more with stage I lung adenocarcinoma.

The CDR3 here is CASSRQAISYEQYF. The DNA for the CDR3 is TGTGCCAGTAGCCGACAGGCTATCTCCTACGAGCAGTACTTC. J is TRBJ2-7 and V is TRBV19, with D perhaps TRBD1 (6 bases). The germline CDR1 and CDR2 sequences are LNHDA and SQIVND (reference sequence). CDR3 length: 14 residues. Trimming took 6 bases from V and 0 from J, leaving 12 bases between them.

The V and J genes are TRBV19 and TRBJ2-3; 12 bases line up with TRBD2. From germline, CDR1 is LNHDA and CDR2 SQIVND (reference sequence). This CDR3 spans 15 amino acids. J lost 6 bases, V lost 3 bases, and 4 bases had no gene match. Here the CDR3 DNA reads TGTGCCAGTAGTATCGGACTAGCGGGACTGGATACGCAGTATTTT. Protein sequence: CASSIGLAGLDTQYF.

The chain joins TRBV5-1 to TRBJ2-7, with 7 nucleotides matching TRBD2. V gave up 0 bases and J gave up 4 bases; unmatched junction bases: 4. This CDR3 is 14 amino acids long. Germline V gene lookup returns CDR1 SGHRS and CDR2 YFSETQ. CDR3 coding DNA: TGCGCCAGCAGCTTGGAACCTAGCGGATACGAGCAGTACTTC. Translated, it gives CASSLEPSGYEQYF.

This clone was found many times. CDR3 DNA sequence: TGTGCCAGCAGCGTAGTGGACAGTGCTCTGGGTGGCTACACCTTC. This gives the protein CASSVVDSALGGYTF. This sequence joins TRBV9 and TRBJ1-2, with a weak D call TRBD1 (6 bases). Trimming left V 0 bases short and J 7 bases short, with 16 bases between. Germline CDR1 SGDLS, CDR2 YYNGEE. The CDR3 extends over 15 amino acids.

The rearrangement uses TRBV7-8 and TRBJ2-5; D might be TRBD2 (6 bases). CDR3 size: 14 residues. Germline V gene data show CDR1 as SGHVS and CDR2 as FQNEAQ. V lost 4 bases and J lost 4, with 13 bases in between. Here the CDR3 reads CASSSVTRGETQYF. The CDR3 nucleotides read TGTGCCAGCAGCTCGGTGACTAGAGGAGAGACCCAGTACTTC.

The V gene is TRBV7-2, the J gene TRBJ1-1; possible D gene TRBD1, 5 bases. CDR1 is SGHTA and CDR2 is FQGNSA in the germline V gene. This CDR3 comprises 15 residues. V lost 4 bases and J lost 5, with 17 bases in between. CDR3 nucleotide sequence: TGTGCCAGCAGCTCCCTTGGGGGGGGTGGGACTGAAGCTTTCTTT. Protein sequence: CASSSLGGGGTEAFF.

The chain joins TRBV7-3 to TRBJ2-3; D is undetermined. Trimming removed 5 bases at V and 3 bases at J, with 15 bases between. CDR1 is SGHTA, CDR2 FQGTGA, per germline. This CDR3 has 15 amino acids. CDR3 loop: CASSPSSTTTDTQYF. The CDR3 nucleotides read TGTGCCAGCAGCCCCTCTTCGACGACTACAGATACGCAGTATTTT.

This chain connects TRBV11-2 to TRBJ1-4; 9 positions agree with TRBD1. J gave up 8 bases and V 5 bases, and 9 bases lay outside the gene matches. The CDR3 contains 15 residues. Germline-derived CDR1 and CDR2 are SGHAT and FQNNGV. CDR3 nucleotides: TGTGCCAGCAGCCTTTGGGGACAGGGAAACGAAAAACTGTTTTTT. Protein sequence: CASSLWGQGNEKLFF.

This clone was seen a few times. The V call is TRBV6-5, the J call TRBJ2-7; tentative D call: TRBD2 (5 bases). V was trimmed by 7 bases and J by 5 bases, leaving 12 bases between them. CDR3 length: 12 residues. Germline V lookup: CDR1 MNHEY, CDR2 SVGAGI. CDR3: CASTGVLDEQYF. CDR3 nucleotides: TGTGCCAGCACCGGGGTTTTGGACGAGCAGTACTTC.

V usage is TRBV7-3 and J usage is TRBJ2-1; D call uncertain. The CDR3 contains 13 residues. Trimming took 5 bases from V and 6 from J, leaving 11 bases between them. The V gene's germline CDR1 is SGHTA and CDR2 FQGTGA. CDR3 amino acids: CASSLASGNEQFF. As DNA, the CDR3 is TGTGCCAGCAGCCTGGCATCGGGCAATGAGCAGTTCTTC.

This clone was observed a handful of times. The J gene is TRBJ2-1, the V gene TRBV7-2; 8 nucleotides line up with TRBD2. J was trimmed by 4 bases and V by 0 bases; bases with no gene match: 5. The germline gives CDR1 SGHTA, CDR2 FQGNSA. CDR3 size: 16 residues. CDR3 nucleotide sequence: TGTGCCAGCAGCTTAGCGGGGATAGCGGGATACAATGAGCAGTTCTTC. This gives the protein CASSLAGIAGYNEQFF.